The present entry profiles one T cell receptor (beta chain) with its context. Its specificity is not known. These data come from a study of blood T cells in healthy people across ages. Combining a sample-barcoded 5' primer with a J-beta primer mix, a second PCR ran for roughly 7 to 12 cycles. MiXCR, run by TCRdb on the 5' RACE reads, gives a single entry per CDR3 protein. This table has fewer than 2 million distinct CDR3 sequences, roughly two fifths appearing once. This CDR3 contains 15 residues. CDR1 and CDR2 (germline): MDHEN, SYDVKM. V gave up 4 bases and J gave up 3 bases, with 16 bases separating them. The authors extracted at least 5 micrograms of total RNA per sample. Study outcomes and limitations: TCR beta diversity was tightly associated with the proportion of naive T cells.

The sequencing sample was made of blood. The TCR sequence derives from a human donor in good health. The chain couples TRBV28 to TRBJ2-7; unclear D gene. This CDR3 is CASSSRHHPGYEQYF. The CDR3 bases are TGTGCCAGCAGTTCCAGGCACCATCCGGGCTACGAGCAGTACTTC.